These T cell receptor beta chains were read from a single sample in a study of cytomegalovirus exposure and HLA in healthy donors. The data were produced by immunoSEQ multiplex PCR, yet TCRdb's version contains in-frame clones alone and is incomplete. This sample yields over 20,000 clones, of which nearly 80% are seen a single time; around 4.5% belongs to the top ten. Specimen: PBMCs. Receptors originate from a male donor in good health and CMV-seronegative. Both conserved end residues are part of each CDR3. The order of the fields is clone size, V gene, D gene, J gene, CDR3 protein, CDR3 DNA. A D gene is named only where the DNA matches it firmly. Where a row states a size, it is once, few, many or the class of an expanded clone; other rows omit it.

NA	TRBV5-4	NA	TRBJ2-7	CASSFWDSANYEQYF	TGTGCCAGCAGCTTTTGGGACTCGGCTAACTACGAGCAGTACTTC
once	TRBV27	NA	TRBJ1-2	CAAGYGYTF	TGTGCCGCCGGCTATGGCTACACCTTC
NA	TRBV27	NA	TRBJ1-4	CASGRAGREKLFF	TGTGCCAGCGGGCGGGCAGGACGGGAAAAACTGTTTTTT
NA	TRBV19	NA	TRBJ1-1	CASFARYGTEAFF	TGTGCCAGTTTCGCCCGATACGGCACTGAAGCTTTCTTT
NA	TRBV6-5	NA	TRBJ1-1	CLSGMNTEAFF	TGTTTGAGCGGGATGAACACTGAAGCTTTCTTT
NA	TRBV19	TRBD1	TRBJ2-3	CASSSSGTGGRNTQYF	TGTGCCAGTAGCTCCTCCGGGACAGGGGGCCGGAATACGCAGTATTTT
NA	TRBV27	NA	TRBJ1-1	CASSPIGRNTEAFF	TGTGCCAGCAGTCCAATAGGGAGGAACACTGAAGCTTTCTTT
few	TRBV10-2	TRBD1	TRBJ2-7	CASGDSSEQYF	TGCGCCAGCGGGGACAGCTCCGAGCAGTACTTC
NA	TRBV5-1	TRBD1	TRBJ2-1	CASSLPGTGGLNEQFF	TGCGCCAGCAGCTTGCCGGGGACAGGGGGCCTCAATGAGCAGTTCTTC
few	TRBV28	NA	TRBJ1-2	CASRIADNYGYTF	TGTGCCAGCAGGATTGCAGATAACTATGGCTACACCTTC
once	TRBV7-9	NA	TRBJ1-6	CASSLVWGAWSSPLHF	TGTGCCAGCAGCTTAGTTTGGGGCGCCTGGTCTTCACCCCTCCACTTT
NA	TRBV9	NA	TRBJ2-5	CASSADPGTQETQYF	TGTGCCAGCAGCGCAGATCCGGGGACACAAGAGACCCAGTACTTC
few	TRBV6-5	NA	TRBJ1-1	CASRGSGEATEAFF	TGTGCCAGCAGGGGTTCGGGGGAGGCCACTGAAGCTTTCTTT
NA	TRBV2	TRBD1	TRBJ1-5	CASGGTGLNQPQHF	TGTGCCAGCGGTGGGACAGGGCTCAATCAGCCCCAGCATTTT
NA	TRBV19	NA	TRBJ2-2	CASSIRGSGELFF	TGTGCCAGTAGTATTAGGGGGTCCGGGGAGCTGTTTTTT